A single sample is the source of the 13 T cell receptor beta chains below, sequenced in a study of cytomegalovirus exposure and HLA in healthy donors. The PCR was carried out with 60 Vbeta primers and 13 Jbeta primers. This table comes from immunoSEQ multiplex PCR, and its TCRdb copy is limited to in-frame clones, with some not included. Among about 170,000 clones, 73% were seen once, and the ten largest hold approximately 5.4%. Sequencing used PBMCs. Source of these receptors: a woman aged 18-29 years in good health and CMV-seropositive.

The chain links TRBV6-5 to TRBJ2-5; 12 nucleotides match TRBD1. The CDR3 extends over 13 amino acids. Germline V lookup: CDR1 MNHEY, CDR2 SVGAGI. Trimming took 8 bases from V and 11 from J; bases not matched to a gene: 9. The CDR3 loop reads CASWGQGAEEQYF. The CDR3, as DNA: TGTGCCAGCTGGGGACAGGGGGCAGAGGAGCAGTACTTC.

This sequence joins TRBV9 and TRBJ2-5; 9 bases align to TRBD2. J lost 4 bases, V lost 0 bases, and 10 bases had no gene match. The CDR3 consists of 17 residues. Germline V gene sequence: CDR1 SGDLS, CDR2 YYNGEE. This CDR3 reads CASSVEGAGGRAETQYF. In DNA, the CDR3 is TGTGCCAGCAGCGTAGAAGGAGCGGGGGGCCGGGCAGAGACCCAGTACTTC.

This sequence joins TRBV6-1 and TRBJ2-5; a weak D match, TRBD2 (6 bases). The V and J ends lost 3 bases and 5 bases respectively, with 25 bases between them. In germline, CDR1 is MNHNS, CDR2 SASEGT. The CDR3 is 18 amino acids. The CDR3 nucleotides are TGTGCCAGCAGTGAGCCAACGGGACTTACCCGGAAAAGGGAGACCCAGTACTTC. It specifies CASSEPTGLTRKRETQYF.

The V call is TRBV5-1, the J call TRBJ2-6; D might be TRBD2 (5 bases). The V and J ends lost 4 bases and 2 bases respectively, with 10 bases between them. The CDR3 is 15 residues long. Germline V lookup: CDR1 SGHRS, CDR2 YFSETQ. The CDR3 coding sequence is TGCGCCAGCAGCGCGGGTAATACTGGGGCCAACGTCCTGACTTTC. Amino acids: CASSAGNTGANVLTF.

The J gene is TRBJ2-1, the V gene TRBV7-2; 12 positions match TRBD2. The CDR3 runs 15 residues. Per the germline V gene, CDR1 is SGHTA and CDR2 is FQGNSA. Trimming took 6 bases from V and 4 from J; bases not matched to a gene: 4. The CDR3 nucleotides are TGTGCCAGCAGTTGGACTAGCGGGGATTACAATGAGCAGTTCTTC. It translates to CASSWTSGDYNEQFF.

This clone was picked up a small number of times. The rearrangement uses TRBV29-1 and TRBJ2-7, with 10 nucleotides matching TRBD2. The V segment lost 5 bases and the J segment 7 bases; nucleotides outside the gene matches: 2. The CDR3 runs 11 residues. Germline lookup yields CDR1 SQVTM and CDR2 ANQGSEA. This CDR3 reads CSVLAGVEQYF. For the CDR3, the DNA is TGCAGCGTTCTAGCGGGGGTTGAGCAGTACTTC.

This chain uses TRBV7-2 with TRBJ1-4, with D perhaps matching TRBD1 (5 bases). Per germline, CDR1 SGHTA and CDR2 FQGNSA. The CDR3 contains 14 residues. Trimming shortened V by 5 bases and J by 5 bases, and 12 bases separated the two germline ends. The CDR3 region is CASSPRRGNEKLFF. The CDR3 DNA reads as TGTGCCAGCAGCCCTCGAAGGGGCAATGAAAAACTGTTTTTT. The variable domain in full, with the rest retrieved from reference TRBV7-2 and TRBJ1-4, is GAGVSQSPSNKVTEKGKDVELRCDPISGHTALYWYRQSLGQGLEFLIYFQGNSAPDKSGLPSDRFSAERTGGSVSTLTIQRTQQEDSAVYLCASSPRRGNEKLFFGSGTQLSVL.

The chain joins TRBV29-1 to TRBJ1-5; D gene unclear. This CDR3 has 17 residues. CDR1 and CDR2 from the germline V gene are SQVTM and ANQGSEA. V was cut by 2 bases and J by 1 base, with 18 bases left in between. CDR3 sequence (DNA): TGCAGCGTTGAAAATAGAAACACCTCGACAAGCAATCAGCCCCAGCATTTT. It is translated as CSVENRNTSTSNQPQHF. The full variable domain, in which reference TRBV29-1 and TRBJ1-5 provide the parts outside the CDR3, is SAVISQKPSRDICQRGTSLTIQCQVDSQVTMMFWYRQQPGQSLTLIATANQGSEATYESGFVIDKFPISRPNLTFSTLTVSNMSPEDSSIYLCSVENRNTSTSNQPQHFGDGTRLSIL.

The V call is TRBV6-5, the J call TRBJ2-1; the match to TRBD2 covers 13 bases. V gave up 0 bases and J gave up 4 bases; unmatched junction bases: 0. CDR1 and CDR2 (germline): MNHEY, SVGAGI. The CDR3 covers 16 residues. The chain's CDR3 is CASSYSLAGGYNEQFF. The CDR3 DNA reads as TGTGCCAGCAGTTACTCACTAGCGGGGGGGTACAATGAGCAGTTCTTC.

CDR3 region: CASRSGGIGTDTQYF. CDR3 nucleotide sequence: TGCGCCAGCAGATCTGGGGGGATTGGCACAGATACGCAGTATTTT. The chain carries TRBV5-1 and TRBJ2-3, with D maybe TRBD2 (6 bases). V gave up 5 bases and J gave up 1 base, with 14 bases separating them. Germline V CDR1 and CDR2: SGHRS, YFSETQ. This CDR3 has 15 amino acids.

The chain combines TRBV6-4 with TRBJ1-2; no firm D call. The CDR3 has 13 residues. Germline V CDR1 and CDR2: MRHNA, SNTAGT. V lost 2 bases and J 4 bases, leaving 8 bases between the germline ends. This CDR3 reads CASSDRTGYGYTF. The CDR3 nucleotides read TGTGCCAGCAGTGACCGGACTGGCTATGGCTACACCTTC.

The chain uses TRBV27 and TRBJ1-2; a possible D gene is TRBD1 (6 bases). Deletions cut 1 base from V and 3 bases from J, with 21 bases between. From germline, CDR1 is MNHEY and CDR2 SMNVEV (reference sequence). The CDR3 totals 18 residues. This chain's CDR3 is CASSLLGTWRGIDYGYTF. The CDR3, as DNA: TGTGCCAGCAGTTTATTAGGGACATGGAGAGGGATTGACTATGGCTACACCTTC.

The rearrangement joins TRBV7-2 to TRBJ2-1, with TRBD2 matching over 16 bases. Per the germline V gene, CDR1 is SGHTA and CDR2 is FQGNSA. V lost 2 bases, J lost 8 bases, and 3 bases stayed unmatched. CDR3 length: 16 residues. The CDR3 region is CASSLLGTSGGDEQFF. DNA for the CDR3: TGTGCCAGCAGCTTACTGGGGACTAGCGGGGGGGATGAGCAGTTCTTC.